This note documents a single T cell receptor (beta chain) sequence. Some clones are missing from TCRdb's copy, which holds only in-frame ones; the method was immunoSEQ multiplex PCR. Of about 52,000 clones listed, roughly 80% are singletons. Samples spanned pretreatment and treatment, with 1 to 8 time points per patient. The data are from a study of PD-L1 blockade in urothelial cancer. This CDR3 is built from 17 residues. CDR1 SEHNR and CDR2 FQNEAQ come from the germline V gene (reference sequence). V was pared by 5 bases and J by 6 bases, with 14 bases of the junction left unmatched. V is TRBV7-9 and J is TRBJ1-5, with 9 bases that match TRBD1. Sequenced here: PBMCs, sampled around atezolizumab (anti-PD-L1) treatment. The TCR comes from a man between 65 and 80 years old with urothelial cancer. This chain's CDR3 is CASSRPLGTGNSQPQHF. In DNA, the CDR3 is TGTGCCAGCAGCCGCCCTCTCGGGACAGGGAATAGTCAGCCCCAGCATTTT.